This TCR beta chain comes out of a study of blood T cells in healthy people across ages. A sample-barcoded 5' primer and a J-beta primer mix were used in a second PCR of roughly 7 to 11 cycles. TCRdb processed the 5' RACE reads anew with MiXCR; each CDR3 protein has one entry. The data contain about 1.6 million distinct CDR3 sequences, roughly a third of them singletons. Remarks on this clonotype: The antigen remains undetermined.

Study-level results: Estimates of diversity drawn from one million T cells were considered underestimates.

The material sequenced was blood. This TCR derives from a woman aged 30 to 39 in good health.

CDR3 region: CSASEEYEQFF. For the CDR3, the DNA is TGCAGTGCTAGTGAAGAGTATGAGCAGTTCTTC. J is TRBJ2-1 and V is TRBV20-1, with D unclear. The V end was cut by 3 bases, the J end by 8 bases, with 8 bases between. The CDR3 totals 11 residues. Per germline, CDR1 DFQATT and CDR2 SNEGSKA (reference sequence).